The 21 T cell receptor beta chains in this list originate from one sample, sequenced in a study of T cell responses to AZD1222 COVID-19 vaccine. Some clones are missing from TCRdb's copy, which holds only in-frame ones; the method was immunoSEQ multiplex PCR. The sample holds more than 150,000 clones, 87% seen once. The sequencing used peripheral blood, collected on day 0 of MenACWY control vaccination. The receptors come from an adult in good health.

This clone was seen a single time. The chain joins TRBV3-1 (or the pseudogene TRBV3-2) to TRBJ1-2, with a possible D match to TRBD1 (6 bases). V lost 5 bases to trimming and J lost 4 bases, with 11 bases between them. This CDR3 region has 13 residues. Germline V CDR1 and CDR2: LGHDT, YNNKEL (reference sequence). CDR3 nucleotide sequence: TGTGCCAGCAGCGTGGACAGCAGCTATGGCTACACCTTC. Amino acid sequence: CASSVDSSYGYTF.

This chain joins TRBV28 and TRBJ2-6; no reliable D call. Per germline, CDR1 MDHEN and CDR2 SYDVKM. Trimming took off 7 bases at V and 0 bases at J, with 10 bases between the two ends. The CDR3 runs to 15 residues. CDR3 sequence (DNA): TGTGCCAGCAACACACCGGCCTCTGGGGCCAACGTCCTGACTTTC. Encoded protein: CASNTPASGANVLTF.

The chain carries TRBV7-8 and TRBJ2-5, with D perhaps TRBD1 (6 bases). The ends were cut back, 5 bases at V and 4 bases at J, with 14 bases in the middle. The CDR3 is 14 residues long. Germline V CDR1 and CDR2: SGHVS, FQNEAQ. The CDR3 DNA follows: TGTGCCAGCAGCGAGGGGGTAAGGGCAGAGACCCAGTACTTC. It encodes CASSEGVRAETQYF.

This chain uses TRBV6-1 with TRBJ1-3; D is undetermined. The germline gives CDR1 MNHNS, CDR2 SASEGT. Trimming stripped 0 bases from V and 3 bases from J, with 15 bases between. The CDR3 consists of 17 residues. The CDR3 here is CASSEAGPDQGGNTIYF. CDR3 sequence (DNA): TGTGCCAGCAGTGAAGCTGGTCCGGACCAAGGTGGAAACACCATATATTTT.

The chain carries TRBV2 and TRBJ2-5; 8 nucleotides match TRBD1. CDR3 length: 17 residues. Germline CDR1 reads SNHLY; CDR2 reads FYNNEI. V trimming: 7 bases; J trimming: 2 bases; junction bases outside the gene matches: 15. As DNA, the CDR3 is TGTGCCAGCACCGACACCTGGACAGGGAGAACTCAAGAGACCCAGTACTTC. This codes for CASTDTWTGRTQETQYF.

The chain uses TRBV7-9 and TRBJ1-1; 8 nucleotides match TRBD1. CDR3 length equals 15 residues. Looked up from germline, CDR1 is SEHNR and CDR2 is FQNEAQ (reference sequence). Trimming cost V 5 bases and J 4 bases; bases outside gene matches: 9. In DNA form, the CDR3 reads TGTGCCAGCAGCCCCGGACAGGGATTGGCCACTGAAGCTTTCTTT. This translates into CASSPGQGLATEAFF.

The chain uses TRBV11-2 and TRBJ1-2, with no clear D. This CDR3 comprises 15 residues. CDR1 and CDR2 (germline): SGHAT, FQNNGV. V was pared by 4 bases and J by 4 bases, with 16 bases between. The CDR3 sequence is CASSSDVTRRYGYTF. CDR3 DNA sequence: TGTGCCAGCAGCTCGGACGTGACTCGGCGCTATGGCTACACCTTC.

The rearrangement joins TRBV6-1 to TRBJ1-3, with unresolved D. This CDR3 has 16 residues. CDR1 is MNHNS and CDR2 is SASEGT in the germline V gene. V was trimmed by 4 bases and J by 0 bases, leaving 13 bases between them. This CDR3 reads CASSVAVGFSGNTIYF. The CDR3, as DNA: TGTGCCAGCAGTGTGGCAGTTGGTTTCTCTGGAAACACCATATATTTT.

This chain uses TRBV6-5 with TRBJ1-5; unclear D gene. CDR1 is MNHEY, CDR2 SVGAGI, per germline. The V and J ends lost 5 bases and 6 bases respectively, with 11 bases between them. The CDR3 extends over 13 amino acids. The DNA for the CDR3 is TGTGCCAGCAGTACCACGGGTCCTCAGCCCCAGCATTTT. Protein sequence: CASSTTGPQPQHF.

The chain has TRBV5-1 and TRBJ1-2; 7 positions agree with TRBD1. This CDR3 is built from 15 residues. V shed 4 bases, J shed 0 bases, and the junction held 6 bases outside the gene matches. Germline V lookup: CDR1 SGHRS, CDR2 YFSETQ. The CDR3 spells CASSPRGQPNYGYTF. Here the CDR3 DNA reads TGCGCCAGCAGCCCGCGGGGACAGCCTAACTATGGCTACACCTTC.

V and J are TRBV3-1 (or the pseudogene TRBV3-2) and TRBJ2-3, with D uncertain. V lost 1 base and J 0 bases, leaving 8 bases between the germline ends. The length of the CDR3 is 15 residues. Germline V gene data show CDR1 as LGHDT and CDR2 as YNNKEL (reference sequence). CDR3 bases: TGTGCCAGCAGCCAAGGGGGTTCTAGCACAGATACGCAGTATTTT. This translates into CASSQGGSSTDTQYF.

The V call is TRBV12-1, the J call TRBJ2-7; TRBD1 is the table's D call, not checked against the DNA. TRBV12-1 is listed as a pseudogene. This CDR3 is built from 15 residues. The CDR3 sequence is CASSSPGQGAHEQYF. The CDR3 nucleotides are TGTGCCAGCAGCTCACCGGGACAGGGGGCCCACGAGCAGTACTTC.

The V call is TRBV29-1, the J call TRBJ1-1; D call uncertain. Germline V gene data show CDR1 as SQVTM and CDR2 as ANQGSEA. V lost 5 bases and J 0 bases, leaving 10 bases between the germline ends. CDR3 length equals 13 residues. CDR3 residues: CSVRTELNTEAFF. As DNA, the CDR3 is TGCAGCGTTCGGACGGAGTTGAACACTGAAGCTTTCTTT. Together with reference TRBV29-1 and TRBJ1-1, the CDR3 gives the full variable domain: SAVISQKPSRDICQRGTSLTIQCQVDSQVTMMFWYRQQPGQSLTLIATANQGSEATYESGFVIDKFPISRPNLTFSTLTVSNMSPEDSSIYLCSVRTELNTEAFFGQGTRLTVV.

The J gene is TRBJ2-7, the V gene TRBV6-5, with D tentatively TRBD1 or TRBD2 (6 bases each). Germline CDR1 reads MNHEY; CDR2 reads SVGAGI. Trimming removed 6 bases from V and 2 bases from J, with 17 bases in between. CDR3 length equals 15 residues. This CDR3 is CASRRGQDGAYEQYF. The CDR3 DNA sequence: TGTGCCAGCAGACGGGGGCAGGATGGGGCCTACGAGCAGTACTTC.

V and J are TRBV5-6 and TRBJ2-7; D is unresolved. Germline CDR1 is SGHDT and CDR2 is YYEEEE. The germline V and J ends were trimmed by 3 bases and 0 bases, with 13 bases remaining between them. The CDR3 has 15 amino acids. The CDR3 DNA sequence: TGTGCCAGCAGCTCCCTTTTCTACCGCTCCTACGAGCAGTACTTC. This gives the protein CASSSLFYRSYEQYF.

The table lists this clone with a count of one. Here the CDR3 DNA reads TGTGCCAGCAGCCAAGGTGCCGGGGTATCCCAGCCCCAGCATTTT. It translates to CASSQGAGVSQPQHF. The genes are TRBV3-1 (or the pseudogene TRBV3-2) and TRBJ1-5; D unresolved. Germline lookup yields CDR1 LGHDT and CDR2 YNNKEL (reference sequence). This CDR3 spans 15 amino acids. V was cut by 1 base and J by 7 bases, with 14 bases left in between.

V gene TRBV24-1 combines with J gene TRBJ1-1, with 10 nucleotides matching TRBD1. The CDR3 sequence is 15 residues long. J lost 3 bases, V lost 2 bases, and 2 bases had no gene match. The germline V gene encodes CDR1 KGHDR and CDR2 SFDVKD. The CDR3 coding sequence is TGTGCCACCAGTGATTCGACAGGGGGCCACACTGAAGCTTTCTTT. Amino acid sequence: CATSDSTGGHTEAFF.

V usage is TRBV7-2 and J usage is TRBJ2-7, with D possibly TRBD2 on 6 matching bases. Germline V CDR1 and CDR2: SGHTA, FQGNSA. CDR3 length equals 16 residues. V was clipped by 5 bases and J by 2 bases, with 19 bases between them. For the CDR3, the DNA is TGTGCCAGCAGCCCCTTTGGCGGGGAACCGGCCTACGAGCAGTACTTC. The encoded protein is CASSPFGGEPAYEQYF. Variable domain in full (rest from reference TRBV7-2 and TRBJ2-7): GAGVSQSPSNKVTEKGKDVELRCDPISGHTALYWYRQSLGQGLEFLIYFQGNSAPDKSGLPSDRFSAERTGGSVSTLTIQRTQQEDSAVYLCASSPFGGEPAYEQYFGPGTRLTVT.

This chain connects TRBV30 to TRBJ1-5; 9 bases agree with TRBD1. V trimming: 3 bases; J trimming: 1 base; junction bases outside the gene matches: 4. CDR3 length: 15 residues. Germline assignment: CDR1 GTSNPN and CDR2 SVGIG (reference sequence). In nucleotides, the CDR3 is TGTGCCTGGAGCACAGGGGGCGCAAGCAATCAGCCCCAGCATTTT. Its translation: CAWSTGGASNQPQHF.

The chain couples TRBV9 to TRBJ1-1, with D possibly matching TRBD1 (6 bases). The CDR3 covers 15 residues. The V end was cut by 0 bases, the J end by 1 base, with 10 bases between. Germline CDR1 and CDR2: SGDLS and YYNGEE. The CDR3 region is CASSVGVTGNTEAFF. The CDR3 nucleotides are TGTGCCAGCAGCGTAGGTGTGACAGGGAACACTGAAGCTTTCTTT.

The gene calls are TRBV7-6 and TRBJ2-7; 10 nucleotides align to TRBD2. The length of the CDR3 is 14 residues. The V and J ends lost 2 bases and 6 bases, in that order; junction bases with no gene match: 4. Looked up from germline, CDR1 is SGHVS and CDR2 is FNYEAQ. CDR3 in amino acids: CASSLIAGGGEQYF. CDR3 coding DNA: TGTGCCAGCAGCTTAATAGCGGGAGGAGGCGAGCAGTACTTC.